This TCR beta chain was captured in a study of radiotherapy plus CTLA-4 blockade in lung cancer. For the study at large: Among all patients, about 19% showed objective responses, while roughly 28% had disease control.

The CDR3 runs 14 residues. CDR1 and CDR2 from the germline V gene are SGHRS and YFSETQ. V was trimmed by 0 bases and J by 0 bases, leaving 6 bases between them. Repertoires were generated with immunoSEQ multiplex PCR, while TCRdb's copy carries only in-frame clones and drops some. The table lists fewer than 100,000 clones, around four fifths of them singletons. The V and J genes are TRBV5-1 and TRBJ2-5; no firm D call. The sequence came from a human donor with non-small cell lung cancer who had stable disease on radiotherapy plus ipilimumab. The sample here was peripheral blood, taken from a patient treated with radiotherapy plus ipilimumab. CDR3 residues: CASSLGTDQETQYF. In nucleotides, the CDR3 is TGCGCCAGCAGCTTGGGGACGGACCAAGAGACCCAGTACTTC.